The rows below give T cell receptor beta chains drawn from one sample of a study of cytomegalovirus exposure and HLA in healthy donors. Sequencing used immunoSEQ multiplex PCR; TCRdb keeps in-frame clones, though not all of them. The sample has around 180,000 clones; 81% are singletons. The sequencing input was PBMCs. The receptors originated from a woman aged 18-35 years in good health and CMV-seropositive. The CDR3 runs from the conserved cysteine through the conserved F or W. D genes are given only for firm matches. Clone size is given for some rows only: seen once, a few or many times, or a class if the clone is expanded.

clone_size	v_call	d_call	j_call	cdr3_nt	cdr3_aa
NA	TRBV2	TRBD1	TRBJ1-5	TGTGCCAGCAGTATCCGACAGGGGGGGAGCAATCAGCCCCAGCATTTT	CASSIRQGGSNQPQHF
NA	TRBV28	NA	TRBJ1-6	TGTGCCAGCAGTTTATCAGGAAATGATAATTCACCCCTCCACTTT	CASSLSGNDNSPLHF
NA	TRBV2	TRBD1	TRBJ1-2	TGTGCCCTGAGACAGGGTAACTATGGCTACACCTTC	CALRQGNYGYTF
few	TRBV11-2	NA	TRBJ1-5	TGTGCCAGCAGCACTACCAGGGGAGACGGCCAGCCCCAGCATTTT	CASSTTRGDGQPQHF
NA	TRBV6-6	NA	TRBJ1-2	TGTGCCAGCAGTTACAGCCGGACAGAAGGTGGCTACACCTTC	CASSYSRTEGGYTF
NA	TRBV7-2	NA	TRBJ1-5	TGTGCCAGCAGCTTAGTGATGGGGATACAGGGAAATCAGCCCCAGCATTTT	CASSLVMGIQGNQPQHF
NA	TRBV28	NA	TRBJ2-3	TGTGCCAGCAGTTTATCCGGGGTTAGCACAGATACGCAGTATTTT	CASSLSGVSTDTQYF
NA	TRBV9	TRBD1	TRBJ1-2	TGTGCCAGCAGCAGCTCGCCGGGACAGGGGATTAGAGGCTACACCTTC	CASSSSPGQGIRGYTF
NA	TRBV11-1	NA	TRBJ2-1	TGTGCCAGCAGCTTAGCGCTAGACAGGTACAATGAGCAGTTCTTC	CASSLALDRYNEQFF
once	TRBV19	TRBD1	TRBJ2-7	TGTGCCAAAAAGGACAGGGCATTCGACGAGCAGTACTTC	CAKKDRAFDEQYF
NA	TRBV6-4	NA	TRBJ1-2	TGTGCCAGCCGATCACACGTCCAGGGTATGGATGGCTACACCTTC	CASRSHVQGMDGYTF
NA	TRBV28	NA	TRBJ1-1	TGTGCCAGCAGTTCTCCAGGGGAGAACACTGAAGCTTTCTTT	CASSSPGENTEAFF
once	TRBV29-1	NA	TRBJ2-2	TGCAGCGTTGTGTTACCGAGTATGAACACCGGGGAGCTGTTTTTT	CSVVLPSMNTGELFF
once	TRBV7-9	TRBD2	TRBJ2-1	TGTGCCAGCAGCTTAGGGTCGGGGGGGAAAGGCAACAATGAGCAGTTCTTC	CASSLGSGGKGNNEQFF
NA	TRBV9	NA	TRBJ2-1	TGTGCCAGCAGCGGGACTTTGGGAGAAGGACATGAGCAGTTCTTC	CASSGTLGEGHEQFF
NA	TRBV7-2	NA	TRBJ2-7	TGTGCCAGCAGCGCCCTAGCAAAAAGCTCCTACGAGCAGTACTTC	CASSALAKSSYEQYF
NA	TRBV7-2	TRBD1	TRBJ1-1	TGTGCCAGCAGCTTATGGACAGGGGACACTGAAGCTTTCTTT	CASSLWTGDTEAFF
NA	TRBV18	NA	TRBJ1-6	TGTGCCAGCTCAGGAACGGGGGAACGATCACCCCTCCACTTT	CASSGTGERSPLHF
NA	TRBV5-1	TRBD2	TRBJ2-4	TGCGCCAGCAGACCAAATAGCGGGGGGGCGGAAAACATTCAGTACTTC	CASRPNSGGAENIQYF
NA	TRBV15	NA	TRBJ1-1	TGTGCCACCAGCAGAGATGTGGCCTCGGAGTATACTGAAGCTTTCTTT	CATSRDVASEYTEAFF
NA	TRBV7-3	NA	TRBJ1-1	TGTGCCAGCAGCTTAAATGGGGGGGCAGACACTGAAGCTTTCTTT	CASSLNGGADTEAFF
NA	TRBV12-5	TRBD2	TRBJ2-1	TGTGCTAGTGCCTCAGGACTAGCGGGGAGCAATGAGCAGTTCTTC	CASASGLAGSNEQFF
once	TRBV30	NA	TRBJ1-2	TGTGCCTGGAGTGTACTTCACTCCTACACCTTC	CAWSVLHSYTF
NA	TRBV29-1	NA	TRBJ1-1	TGCAGCGTTGGGGAGCCGGGAGGCGAAGCTTTCTTT	CSVGEPGGEAFF
NA	TRBV28	NA	TRBJ2-1	TGTGCCAGCAGAACTACGAGGTCGGATTGGGGGCTCTCCTACAATGAGCAGTTCTTC	CASRTTRSDWGLSYNEQFF
NA	TRBV6-5	NA	TRBJ1-2	TGTGCCAGCAGTTACTCGATAGCCCGAAATGGCGGCTACACCTTC	CASSYSIARNGGYTF
NA	TRBV11-2	TRBD2	TRBJ2-1	TGTGCCAGCAGCTTACTAGCGGGGAACCCAGGGGAGCAGTTCTTC	CASSLLAGNPGEQFF
NA	TRBV5-1	NA	TRBJ2-1	TGCGCCAGCAGCTTGAGGGGGACGTACAATGAGCAGTTCTTC	CASSLRGTYNEQFF
NA	TRBV11-2	TRBD2	TRBJ2-7	TGTGCCAGCAGCCCGGGACGGGGGCGGGGGGGCCTGTTCCACGAGCAGTACTTC	CASSPGRGRGGLFHEQYF
NA	TRBV6-6	NA	TRBJ1-1	TGTGCCAGCAGTTACTCGGGTCGGGGGAGGGAAGCTTTCTTT	CASSYSGRGREAFF
NA	TRBV6-6	TRBD1	TRBJ1-5	TGTGCCACCAAGGACAGGAACCGCAATCAGCCCCAGCATTTT	CATKDRNRNQPQHF
NA	TRBV11-2	TRBD1	TRBJ2-5	TGTGCCAGCAGCTACGCCGGGACAGGGGGCGCGGAGACCCAGTACTTC	CASSYAGTGGAETQYF
NA	TRBV30	TRBD2	TRBJ2-3	TGTGCCTGGAGTATAGCGGGGGCCACAGATACGCAGTATTTT	CAWSIAGATDTQYF
NA	TRBV7-9	TRBD2	TRBJ2-1	TGTGCCAGCAGCTCCCCCCCCCGGGGGGGAGAGCAGTTCTTC	CASSSPPRGGEQFF
NA	TRBV18	NA	TRBJ2-7	TGTGCCAGCTCAGCCGGCCAGGGCGTCAGGTACGAGCAGTACTTC	CASSAGQGVRYEQYF
NA	TRBV7-2	NA	TRBJ1-1	TGTGCCAGCAGCTTAGTCTGGGCTCAGAACACTGAAGCTTTCTTT	CASSLVWAQNTEAFF
NA	TRBV7-2	TRBD1	TRBJ2-1	TGTGCCAGCAGCTTAGGGGGGACAGGAGGTTACGGGAATGAGCAGTTCTTC	CASSLGGTGGYGNEQFF
NA	TRBV7-3	NA	TRBJ2-6	TGTGCCAGCAGCTCCACAGTACACTCTGGGGCCAACGTCCTGACTTTC	CASSSTVHSGANVLTF
NA	TRBV7-2	TRBD1	TRBJ1-1	TGTGCCAGCAGCTTATGGACAGGGGGGGGCACTGAAGCTTTCTTT	CASSLWTGGGTEAFF
NA	TRBV5-1	NA	TRBJ1-2	TGCGCCAGCTCCAATGAAGGGAGGGGTGGCTACACCTTC	CASSNEGRGGYTF
NA	TRBV7-3	TRBD2	TRBJ2-3	TGTGCCAGCAGCTTAACGTCTAGCGGGGGGGCCATGGATACGCAGTATTTT	CASSLTSSGGAMDTQYF
few	TRBV19	NA	TRBJ1-2	TGTGCCAGTAGTTACAGGGACGGTCTCTATGGCTACACCTTC	CASSYRDGLYGYTF
NA	TRBV28	NA	TRBJ1-2	TGTGCCAGCAGAAAATTAGACAGGCTTAACTATGGCTACACCTTC	CASRKLDRLNYGYTF
NA	TRBV6-1	NA	TRBJ2-3	TGTGCCAGCAGTTCAACAGGGATCGGCACAGATACGCAGTATTTT	CASSSTGIGTDTQYF
NA	TRBV19	TRBD1	TRBJ1-1	TGTGCCAGTAGTGCCGGACAGGGGCTGGCCACTGAAGCTTTCTTT	CASSAGQGLATEAFF
NA	TRBV29-1	NA	TRBJ1-2	TGCAGCGTTGATTGGGCGCATAACTATGGCTACACCTTC	CSVDWAHNYGYTF
NA	TRBV9	NA	TRBJ2-5	TGTGCCAGCAGCGTAAGACCAGGGCACCAAGAGACCCAGTACTTC	CASSVRPGHQETQYF
NA	TRBV5-1	NA	TRBJ1-1	TGCGCCAGCAGCTTTGGGGGGGGCATGAACACTGAAGCTTTCTTT	CASSFGGGMNTEAFF
NA	TRBV5-3	NA	TRBJ2-5	TGTGCCAGAAGCTTGGCATGCGGGTTAGAGACCCAGTACTTC	CARSLACGLETQYF
NA	TRBV13	NA	TRBJ2-3	TGTGCCAGCAAACCGCCCTCTAGACTCACAGATACGCAGTATTTT	CASKPPSRLTDTQYF